This TCR beta chain was documented in a study of T cell changes during pregnancy in multiple sclerosis (dated 2019 in TCRdb). Some background on the complete study: The study looked at changes in the T cell repertoire across pregnancy in women with multiple sclerosis.

The library was produced with the immunoSEQ multiplex PCR assay. TCRdb holds this immuneACCESS table with in-frame rearrangements only. Some clones are missing; in checked studies, unresolved V genes explain under half, and the rest has no known cause. This sample is represented by about 80,000 clones; 92% of them were singletons. About 3% of the sample rests with the top ten. In regard to this clone: Its specific antigen is unknown. No base qualities exist here, and no much larger clone lies one base off it.

CDR1 and CDR2 were assigned from the germline V gene (reference sequence) as LNHNV and YYDKDF. Germline trimming: 3 bases from V, 7 bases from J; junction bases outside gene matches: 8. Counted from cysteine to phenylalanine, this CDR3 has 15 amino acids. The kept DNA is CDR3 alone, 45 bases in frame from the first base. The specimen was peripheral blood, collected before pregnancy. The V gene is TRBV15 and the J gene is TRBJ1-5; 8 nucleotides in the junction match TRBD1. The sequence was obtained from a female donor with multiple sclerosis, enrolled in a pregnancy study. CDR3 reads: CATSRGTGTPQPQHF. The nucleotide sequence reads TGTGCCACCAGCAGGGGGACAGGCACCCCCCAGCCCCAGCATTTT.